Listed below are T cell receptor beta chains from one sample, sequenced in a study of blood T cells in healthy people across ages. TCRdb re-derived calls from the 5' RACE reads in MiXCR, one entry per CDR3 protein. The sample records more than 650,000 distinct CDR3 sequences, about 48% being singletons. Sample: blood. All receptors derive from a man aged 80 or over in good health. Each CDR3 is given with its conserved first and last residue. Fields, in order: CDR3 DNA, CDR3 protein, V gene, J gene, clone size, D gene. A D gene is named only where the DNA matches it firmly. Not all rows give a size; the values are once, few, many and, for expanded clones, a class.

cdr3_nt: TGTGCCAGCAGCTCCTGGATACGGGGGCCGCTTAATTCACCCCTCCACTTT; cdr3_aa: CASSSWIRGPLNSPLHF; v_call: TRBV5-6; j_call: TRBJ1-6; clone_size: few; d_call: .
cdr3_nt: TGTGCCAGCAGCTCCGGGACAGGGAGAGTAGGCTACACCTTC; cdr3_aa: CASSSGTGRVGYTF; v_call: TRBV7-2; j_call: TRBJ1-2; clone_size: .; d_call: TRBD1
cdr3_nt: TGTGCCAGCAGCTTTAGCGGGAGTCGTTCTTGGGGCTCCTACAATGAGCAGTTCTTC; cdr3_aa: CASSFSGSRSWGSYNEQFF; v_call: TRBV7-2; j_call: TRBJ2-1; clone_size: .; d_call: TRBD2
cdr3_nt: TGTGCCAGCAGTTCCGCCGGGTCCGGAGAAGATGGCTACACCTTC; cdr3_aa: CASSSAGSGEDGYTF; v_call: TRBV28; j_call: TRBJ1-2; clone_size: few; d_call: .
cdr3_nt: TGCGCCAGCAGCCCACCCCCAGGACAGGGACAAAACTATGGCTACACCTTC; cdr3_aa: CASSPPPGQGQNYGYTF; v_call: TRBV4-1; j_call: TRBJ1-2; clone_size: once; d_call: TRBD1
cdr3_nt: TGCAGTGCTAGTGCCCCCCGGGGTAGCCAGGAGACCCAGTACTTC; cdr3_aa: CSASAPRGSQETQYF; v_call: TRBV20-1; j_call: TRBJ2-5; clone_size: .; d_call: .
cdr3_nt: TGTGCCATCAGTGAAAGGGACTTAACCTACAATGAGCAGTTCTTC; cdr3_aa: CAISERDLTYNEQFF; v_call: TRBV10-3; j_call: TRBJ2-1; clone_size: .; d_call: .
cdr3_nt: TGTGCCACCAGCAGAGTAGCAGGGAGCTCCTATAATTCACCCCTCCACTTT; cdr3_aa: CATSRVAGSSYNSPLHF; v_call: TRBV15; j_call: TRBJ1-6; clone_size: .; d_call: .
cdr3_nt: TGTGCCAGCCCCCTTAAGGCTAGCGGGGCCCTTTATGAGCAGTTCTTC; cdr3_aa: CASPLKASGALYEQFF; v_call: TRBV2; j_call: TRBJ2-1; clone_size: once; d_call: TRBD2
cdr3_nt: TGTGCCAGCAGCTTAGGCCTGGGGGGAGATACGCAGTATTTT; cdr3_aa: CASSLGLGGDTQYF; v_call: TRBV7-8; j_call: TRBJ2-3; clone_size: once; d_call: .
cdr3_nt: TGCAGTCACACCGGGACAGGGCCCGGGGGTACAGCTTTCTTT; cdr3_aa: CSHTGTGPGGTAFF; v_call: TRBV20-1; j_call: TRBJ1-1; clone_size: few; d_call: TRBD1
cdr3_nt: TGTGCCAGCAGCCAAGATTTGGGGGCGGATCAGCCCCAGCATTTT; cdr3_aa: CASSQDLGADQPQHF; v_call: TRBV3-1; j_call: TRBJ1-5; clone_size: .; d_call: .
cdr3_nt: TGCAGCGTTTCCCCCACAGGGGCCCACGAGCAGTACTTC; cdr3_aa: CSVSPTGAHEQYF; v_call: TRBV29-1; j_call: TRBJ2-7; clone_size: few; d_call: TRBD1
cdr3_nt: TGTGCCAGCAGTTACTCGAGGACTAGCGGGCGAGGCACAGATACGCAGTATTTT; cdr3_aa: CASSYSRTSGRGTDTQYF; v_call: TRBV6-5; j_call: TRBJ2-3; clone_size: .; d_call: TRBD2
cdr3_nt: TGTGCCAGCAGCCCCTTCAGGGAGGTTCCCTACGAGCAGTACTTC; cdr3_aa: CASSPFREVPYEQYF; v_call: TRBV7-9; j_call: TRBJ2-7; clone_size: .; d_call: .
cdr3_nt: TGCAGTGCTAGGTCCGCGGGAGGGCCTGGGGAGCAGTTCTTC; cdr3_aa: CSARSAGGPGEQFF; v_call: TRBV20-1; j_call: TRBJ2-1; clone_size: .; d_call: TRBD2
cdr3_nt: TGTGCCAGCACCCCTAGGGGGCCGGCCAAAAACATTCAGTACTTC; cdr3_aa: CASTPRGPAKNIQYF; v_call: TRBV28; j_call: TRBJ2-4; clone_size: .; d_call: TRBD1